The source of this T cell receptor (beta chain) is a study of Graves' ophthalmopathy and Graves' hyperthyroidism (dated by TCRdb to 2017 to 2018). With respect to the entire study: Peripheral blood was collected at initial diagnosis, prior to any treatment. To explore V-J signatures distinguishing ophthalmopathy from hyperthyroidism, a discovery set of roughly 98 patients (about 43 ophthalmopathy, around 55 stable hyperthyroidism) was enrolled. TCR beta repertoire signatures were used to distinguish Graves' ophthalmopathy from Graves' hyperthyroidism and to predict progression to ophthalmopathy. An independent validation cohort was composed of some 19 hyperthyroidism patients and 17 patients who later progressed from hyperthyroidism to ophthalmopathy. Following sampling, methimazole starting at 30 mg daily was administered to hyperthyroidism patients, and high-dose intravenous methylprednisolone was administered to ophthalmopathy patients. In roughly six hyperthyroidism patients, the T-cell repertoires found in thyroid tissue were compared with those found in blood. In total, approximately 140 blood samples were TCR-sequenced: 40 to 45 ophthalmopathy, roughly 77 hyperthyroidism and some 17 hyperthyroidism-to-ophthalmopathy patients.

The paper's findings and limits, for the study overall: The 13-signature model separated ophthalmopathy from stable hyperthyroidism with 85% to 90% sensitivity and 81.08% specificity in cross-validation, and 80%/75% in the test set. In validation, the model predicted ophthalmopathy progression with 55% to 71% sensitivity and about 73% specificity; roughly 12 predicted patients were CT-confirmed with GO in a median of around 6.5 months. Sample size was not predetermined statistically, and investigators were not blinded to group allocation. Most expanded thyroid clonotypes with a frequency above 0.001 also appeared in blood, which suggests that blood repertoires may reflect the immune response in the thyroid.

Trimming takes 5 bases from V and 3 bases from J, and the germline ends sit 11 bases apart. The cysteine opens and the phenylalanine closes a CDR3 of 13 amino acids. Only the CDR3 DNA stays, 39 bases, in frame from base 1. The germline V gene gives CDR1 as SNHLY and CDR2 as FYNNEI. A note on this clonotype: The clone's antigen remains unknown. No base quality information exists; no much larger clone differs at one position.

TCR beta CDR3 regions were amplified from RNA transcripts for repertoire sequencing. The first round of RT-PCR was done with HTBI primers and the Qiagen OneStep RT-PCR kit, and was followed by a second round of multiplex PCR, then size selection and purification. Libraries were sequenced paired-end with 100 bp reads on an Illumina HiSeq2000. As for how the authors treated the data: Reads were processed with SOAPnuke, discarding reads with adapters, uncalled bases, mean Phred below 15, or no exact constant-primer or identifier match. COPE v1.2.5 was used to merge the high-quality paired reads. Each unique nucleotide sequence was treated as a clonotype, and MiTCR v1.1 was used to align the clonotypes to the IMGT TRB V, D and J references. The analysis was limited to V-J combinations with a frequency above 0.0001, which together covered around 99% of the repertoires. A TCR clonal expansion and chaos score per V-J combination was defined as the ratio of F50 clonal expansion to chaos observed in the TCRdist matrix. Features were reduced by Welch's t-statistics and random forest to around 14 V-J combinations, which fed a naive Bayes classifier. The Morisita-Horn index was used to measure how similar the thyroid and blood repertoires were. Through fastp at Q25 and MiXCR, TCRdb rebuilt clones from the public reads, retaining in-frame beta chains. All rows with the same CDR3 protein become a single entry with the most common DNA and genes. For this entry, the V and J calls and clone size follow TCRdb and not the study's own pipeline. The sample records roughly 700,000 distinct CDR3 sequences, roughly two fifths of which are singletons. The top ten hold roughly 46% of the sample.

The ophthalmopathy patients had moderately to severely active disease, with a Clinical Activity Score of 3 or higher, a NOSPECS grade of 4 or higher, and a disease duration of less than 3 months. Patients with other autoimmune diseases, uncontrolled infections, pregnancy or lactation were excluded. Diagnosis was based on clinical symptoms, serum thyroxine, TRAb, thyroid ultrasound and orbital computed tomography. Using Ficoll-Paque density gradient centrifugation, PBMCs were isolated from less than 11 ml of fresh peripheral blood. Trizol reagent was used to extract the total RNA, and its quality was then checked on an Agilent 2100 Bioanalyzer.

The sequencing input was peripheral blood. The sequence was obtained from an adult man with Graves' ophthalmopathy. The chain links TRBV2 with TRBJ2-7; confidence is insufficient to name the D gene. The CDR3 amino acid sequence is: CASSYYVDYEQYF. The DNA sequence is TGTGCCAGCAGTTATTATGTAGACTACGAGCAGTACTTC. Supplemented by the reference TRBV2 and TRBJ2-7 proteins around the CDR3, the complete variable domain is EPEVTQTPSHQVTQMGQEVILRCVPISNHLYFYWYRQILGQKVEFLVSFYNNEISEKSEIFDDQFSVERPDGSNFTLKIRSTKLEDSAMYFCASSYYVDYEQYFGPGTRLTVT.